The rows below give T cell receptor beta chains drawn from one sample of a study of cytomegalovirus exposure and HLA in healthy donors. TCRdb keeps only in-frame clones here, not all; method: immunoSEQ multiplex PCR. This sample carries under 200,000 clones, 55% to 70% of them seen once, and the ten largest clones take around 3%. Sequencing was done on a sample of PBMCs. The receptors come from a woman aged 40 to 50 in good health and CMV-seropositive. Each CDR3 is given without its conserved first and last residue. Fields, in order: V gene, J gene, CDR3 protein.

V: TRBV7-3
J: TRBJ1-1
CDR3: ASSPHQNTEAF

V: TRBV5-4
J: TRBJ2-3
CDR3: ASSSGTSVPDTQY

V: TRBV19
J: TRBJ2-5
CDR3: ASSIRDSETQY

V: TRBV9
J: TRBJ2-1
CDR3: ASSETSGVYNEQF

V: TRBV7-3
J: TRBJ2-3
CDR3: ASSRTGVTDTQY

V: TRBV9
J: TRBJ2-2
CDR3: ASSVGVLEAGELF

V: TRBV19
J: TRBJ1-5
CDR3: ASSTPGQGQNQPQH

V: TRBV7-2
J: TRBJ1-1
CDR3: ASSLAVETEAF

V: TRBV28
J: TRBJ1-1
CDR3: ASSSSGQVSTRVTEAF

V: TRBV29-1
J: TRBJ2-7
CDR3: SVAFGLGTGEQY

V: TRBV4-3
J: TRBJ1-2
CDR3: ASSQEGGGYGYT

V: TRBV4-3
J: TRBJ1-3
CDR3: ASSQDPFSSGNTIY

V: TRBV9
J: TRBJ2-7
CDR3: ASSPKKGQGNSYEQY

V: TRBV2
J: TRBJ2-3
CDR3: ASSDGVGTDTQY

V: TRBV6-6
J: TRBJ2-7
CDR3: ASSYTGQGFLREQY

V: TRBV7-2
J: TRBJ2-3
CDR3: ASSLFGTSVTDTQY

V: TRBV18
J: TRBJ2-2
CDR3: ASSGSGTGELF

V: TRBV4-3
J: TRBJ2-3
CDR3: ASSQSPAGERDTQY

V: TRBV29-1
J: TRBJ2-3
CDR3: SVDGDRRADTQY

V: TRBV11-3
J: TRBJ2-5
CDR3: ASSHGQGGTQY

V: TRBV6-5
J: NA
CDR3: ASSYGQGIDEQY

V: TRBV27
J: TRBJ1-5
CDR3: ASGDRGGGQPQH

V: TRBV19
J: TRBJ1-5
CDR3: ASSISGRGDLQPQH

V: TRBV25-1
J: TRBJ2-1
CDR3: ASSDPGRVHEQF

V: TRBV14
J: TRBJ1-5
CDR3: ASSQDPNQPQH

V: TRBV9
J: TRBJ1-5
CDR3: ASSATGQGNQPQH

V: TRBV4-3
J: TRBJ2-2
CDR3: ASSLLGGTANTGELF

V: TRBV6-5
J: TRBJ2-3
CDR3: ASRLGQATDTQY

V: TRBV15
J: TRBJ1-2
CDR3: ATSRDGGYYGYT

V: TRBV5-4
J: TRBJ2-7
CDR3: ASSGGTGFFYEQY

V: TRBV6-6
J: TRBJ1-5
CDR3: ASSGQGPNQPQH